A single sample is the source of the 17 T cell receptor beta chains below, sequenced in a study of cytomegalovirus exposure and HLA in healthy donors. Researchers ran the PCR with 60 Vbeta and 13 Jbeta primers. TCRdb's copy holds only in-frame clones and misses some; the assay was immunoSEQ multiplex PCR. The sample yields roughly 140,000 clones, 75% to 80% seen once. The sample comprised PBMCs. These TCRs come from a male donor in good health and CMV-seronegative.

V and J are TRBV5-6 and TRBJ2-7, with 10 bases that match TRBD1. J was trimmed by 3 bases and V by 4 bases; bases with no gene match: 13. The CDR3 loop spans 17 amino acids. Germline V CDR1 and CDR2: SGHDT, YYEEEE. CDR3 nucleotides: TGTGCCAGCAGCCTTTATGGGGGACAGGGGAGACGCTACGAGCAGTACTTC. Translating gives CASSLYGGQGRRYEQYF.

This chain links TRBV5-4 with TRBJ1-1; 8 bases fit TRBD1. J was trimmed by 4 bases and V by 3 bases; bases with no gene match: 5. Germline CDR1 and CDR2: SGHNT and YYREEE (reference sequence). The CDR3 covers 14 residues. This chain's CDR3 is CASSSWTGSTEAFF. The DNA for the CDR3 is TGTGCCAGCAGCTCCTGGACAGGGTCCACTGAAGCTTTCTTT. The full variable domain, completed using reference TRBV5-4 and TRBJ1-1, is ETGVTQSPTHLIKTRGQQVTLRCSSQSGHNTVSWYQQALGQGPQFIFQYYREEENGRGNFPPRFSGLQFPNYSSELNVNALELDDSALYLCASSSWTGSTEAFFGQGTRLTVV.

V and J are TRBV7-2 and TRBJ1-2; TRBD1 agrees at 7 bases. With V trimmed by 4 bases and J by 5 bases, 7 bases remained unmatched. Germline CDR1 reads SGHTA; CDR2 reads FQGNSA. This CDR3 is 14 amino acids long. DNA for the CDR3: TGTGCCAGCAGCTCCGCCGGGACAGAGTATGGCTACACCTTC. Translating it yields CASSSAGTEYGYTF.

This chain's CDR3 is CASSPLGQGYNSPLHF. The DNA for the CDR3 is TGTGCCAGCAGCCCCCTGGGACAGGGTTATAATTCACCCCTCCACTTT. V gene TRBV7-9 combines with J gene TRBJ1-6; 9 bases align to TRBD1. The CDR3 contains 16 residues. Per the germline V gene, CDR1 is SEHNR and CDR2 is FQNEAQ (reference sequence). Trimming cost V 5 bases and J 4 bases; bases outside gene matches: 6.

The CDR3 DNA sequence: TGTGCCAGCAGCGTAACTAGCGGGGGAACAAACGAGCAGTACTTC. Its protein product is CASSVTSGGTNEQYF. The chain is built from TRBV9 and TRBJ2-5; 11 positions match TRBD2. The J call may be incorrect, as the DNA end agrees better with TRBJ2-7. The CDR3 extends over 15 amino acids. In germline, CDR1 is SGDLS, CDR2 YYNGEE.

V usage is TRBV7-2 and J usage is TRBJ2-5; 8 positions agree with TRBD1. The J call may be wrong; the DNA end is better matched by TRBJ2-7. The CDR3 contains 18 residues. Germline V gives CDR1 SGHTA, CDR2 FQGNSA. In DNA form, the CDR3 reads TGTGCCAGCAGCTTAGCAGGCGAAGTTGAGACAGGGGCCTACGAGCAGTACTTC. Amino acid sequence: CASSLAGEVETGAYEQYF.

The chain recombines TRBV6-1 with TRBJ2-7; 9 nucleotides agree with TRBD1. CDR1 is MNHNS, CDR2 SASEGT, per germline. This CDR3 has 13 residues. V shed 6 bases, J shed 6 bases, and the junction held 6 bases outside the gene matches. In DNA, the CDR3 is TGTGCCAGCAGCCGGGACAGGGAAAGCGAGCAGTACTTC. As protein: CASSRDRESEQYF.

This chain links TRBV27 with TRBJ1-2; 8 bases line up with TRBD1. V lost 2 bases to trimming and J lost 5 bases; unmatched junction nucleotides: 10. This CDR3 comprises 16 residues. Germline CDR1 reads MNHEY; CDR2 reads SMNVEV (reference sequence). CDR3 sequence: CASSLAGTGGGYGYTF. DNA of the CDR3: TGTGCCAGCAGTTTAGCGGGGACAGGTGGGGGGTATGGCTACACCTTC.

The gene calls are TRBV13 and TRBJ2-3, with TRBD2 identical over 11 bases. The CDR3 contains 16 residues. The V and J ends lost 2 bases and 5 bases, in that order; junction bases with no gene match: 6. Looked up from germline, CDR1 is PRHDT and CDR2 is FYEKMQ (reference sequence). The CDR3 DNA sequence: TGTGCCAGCAGCTTATATAGCGGGAGGGCCGGAGATACGCAGTATTTT. Amino acid sequence: CASSLYSGRAGDTQYF.

The chain combines TRBV4-1 with TRBJ2-7; 12 bases fit TRBD1. The CDR3 covers 16 residues. V was pared by 0 bases and J by 4 bases, with 4 bases of the junction left unmatched. Germline V lookup: CDR1 MGHRA, CDR2 YSYEKL. This chain's CDR3 is CASSQEGTGGWYEQYF. The DNA for the CDR3 is TGCGCCAGCAGCCAAGAAGGGACAGGGGGCTGGTACGAGCAGTACTTC.

The J gene is TRBJ2-5, the V gene TRBV6-6; 12 bases are shared with TRBD2. J gave up 2 bases and V 6 bases, and 4 bases lay outside the gene matches. The CDR3 has 15 amino acids. Germline V gives CDR1 MNHNY, CDR2 SVGAGI (reference sequence). CDR3 sequence (DNA): TGTGCCAGCAGCTGGACTAGCGGGGCACAAGAGACCCAGTACTTC. As protein: CASSWTSGAQETQYF.

This clone has more than one count but fewer than ten. The chain combines TRBV28 with TRBJ1-2; a weak D match, TRBD1 (5 bases). V was trimmed by 6 bases and J by 2 bases, leaving 7 bases between them. Looked up from germline, CDR1 is MDHEN and CDR2 is SYDVKM. This CDR3 spans 12 amino acids. DNA of the CDR3: TGTGCCAGCAGGGGGCTGAACTATGGCTACACCTTC. Translation gives CASRGLNYGYTF.

The chain is built from TRBV19 and TRBJ1-2; 12 bases map to TRBD1. The V and J ends lost 2 bases and 5 bases, in that order; junction bases with no gene match: 12. This CDR3 region has 18 residues. In germline, CDR1 is LNHDA, CDR2 SQIVND (reference sequence). Written as DNA, the CDR3 is TGTGCCAGTAGTATACCCGGGACAGGGGGCGCTGAACTTTATGGCTACACCTTC. It codes for CASSIPGTGGAELYGYTF.

The genes are TRBV5-1 and TRBJ1-1, with 9 bases identical to TRBD1. Germline-derived CDR1 and CDR2 are SGHRS and YFSETQ. J gave up 3 bases and V 2 bases, and 5 bases lay outside the gene matches. CDR3 length: 15 amino acids. CDR3 DNA: TGCGCCAGCAGCTTTGGGACAGGGCGGTACACTGAAGCTTTCTTT. Translated, it gives CASSFGTGRYTEAFF.

This clone has a handful of counts. This sequence joins TRBV12-5 and TRBJ1-1; no reliable D call. The CDR3 consists of 16 residues. Germline values: CDR1 LGHNT, CDR2 FRNRAP. V was cut by 2 bases and J by 0 bases, with 13 bases left in between. CDR3 sequence (DNA): TGTGCTAGTGGTTTGCACCACGGGTTCATGAACACTGAAGCTTTCTTT. Amino acids: CASGLHHGFMNTEAFF.

There are a few counts of this clone. Other DNA sequences in this sample translate to the same CDR3. This chain joins TRBV7-8 and TRBJ1-6; no reliable D call. The ends were cut back, 5 bases at V and 5 bases at J, with 10 bases in the middle. From germline, CDR1 is SGHVS and CDR2 FQNEAQ. The CDR3 contains 14 residues. CDR3 sequence reads: CASSQRQDNSPLHF. The DNA of the CDR3 is TGTGCCAGCAGCCAAAGGCAGGATAATTCACCCCTCCACTTT. The full variable domain, rest sourced from reference TRBV7-8 and TRBJ1-6, is GAGVSQSPRYKVAKRGQDVALRCDPISGHVSLFWYQQALGQGPEFLTYFQNEAQLDKSGLPSDRFFAERPEGSVSTLKIQRTQQEDSAVYLCASSQRQDNSPLHFGNGTRLTVT.

The genes are TRBV5-4 and TRBJ1-2, with D possibly being TRBD1 (6 bases). CDR3 length equals 14 residues. Germline CDR1 is SGHNT and CDR2 is YYREEE (reference sequence). V lost 1 base and J lost 8, with 15 bases in between. CDR3 loop: CASSLSGGLMGYTF. The CDR3 bases are TGTGCCAGCAGCTTGTCCGGGGGGCTAATGGGCTACACCTTC.